One and the same sample provided the 26 T cell receptor beta chains below, sequenced in a study of blood T cell repertoires in COVID-19. TCRdb's copy holds only in-frame clones and misses some; the assay was immunoSEQ multiplex PCR. The sample consists of about 310,000 clones, about 89% of them appearing once. Input material: peripheral blood. The receptor source for this set is a woman in her 50s who had recovered from COVID-19.

V usage is TRBV9 and J usage is TRBJ2-5; a weak D match, TRBD1 (7 bases). This CDR3 contains 14 residues. Germline V lookup: CDR1 SGDLS, CDR2 YYNGEE. V dropped 4 bases and J dropped 4 bases, with 14 bases sitting between them. The CDR3 spells CASSPRGTAETQYF. CDR3 bases: TGTGCCAGCAGCCCTCGCGGGACAGCAGAGACCCAGTACTTC.

The chain combines TRBV6-2 or TRBV6-3 with TRBJ2-3, with TRBD2 matching 10 bases. Germline loops: CDR1 MNHEY, CDR2 SVGEGT. The trim removed 2 bases at V and 2 bases at J, leaving 7 bases unmatched. The CDR3 extends over 17 amino acids. CDR3 sequence (DNA): TGTGCCAGCAGTTACAAAGCGGGGGGGCCGGTCACAGATACGCAGTATTTT. This codes for CASSYKAGGPVTDTQYF.

This sequence joins TRBV19 and TRBJ2-2; TRBD1 agrees at 7 bases. J lost 5 bases, V lost 6 bases, and 3 bases had no gene match. Germline V gene data show CDR1 as LNHDA and CDR2 as SQIVND (reference sequence). This CDR3 is 13 amino acids long. The DNA of the CDR3 is TGTGCCAGTAGGACAGGGCAAACCGGGGAGCTGTTTTTT. Protein sequence: CASRTGQTGELFF.

This chain links TRBV28 with TRBJ1-2, with TRBD1 matching over 8 bases. CDR1 is MDHEN and CDR2 is SYDVKM in the germline V gene. Losses at the gene ends were 7 bases for V and 7 bases for J; bases not matched to a gene: 11. CDR3 length: 14 amino acids. CDR3 sequence: CASTTGQGRVGYTF. CDR3 DNA: TGTGCCAGCACCACTGGACAGGGCCGGGTTGGCTACACCTTC.

The chain joins TRBV15 to TRBJ2-1; possible D gene TRBD2, 5 bases. Germline CDR1 is LNHNV and CDR2 is YYDKDF (reference sequence). This CDR3 has 14 residues. V lost 0 bases and J lost 10, with 13 bases in between. The CDR3 DNA reads as TGTGCCACCAGCAGAGATCGGCACGGGGTGGAGCAGTTCTTC. Amino acids: CATSRDRHGVEQFF.

This chain connects TRBV27 to TRBJ2-5; 14 positions agree with TRBD2. CDR3 size: 16 residues. V was pared by 5 bases and J by 5 bases, with 7 bases of the junction left unmatched. Germline CDR1 and CDR2: MNHEY and SMNVEV (reference sequence). The CDR3 region is CASSPGLAGGDETQYF. CDR3 sequence (DNA): TGTGCCAGCAGTCCCGGACTAGCGGGAGGAGACGAGACCCAGTACTTC.

The sample holds one count of this clone. The rearrangement uses TRBV2 and TRBJ2-1; 16 bases map to TRBD2. This CDR3 has 17 residues. V lost 3 bases and J lost 8; bases outside the gene matches: 7. CDR1 and CDR2 (germline): SNHLY, FYNNEI. CDR3 nucleotides: TGTGCCAGCAGTGAGCGGGGACTAGCGGGAGGGTTGGATGAGCAGTTCTTC. It encodes CASSERGLAGGLDEQFF.

This chain joins TRBV7-2 and TRBJ1-5, with 7 bases matching TRBD1. The J segment lost 5 bases and the V segment lost 5 bases, leaving 6 bases of the junction unmatched. The CDR3 totals 14 residues. Germline CDR1 and CDR2: SGHTA and FQGNSA. The DNA for the CDR3 is TGTGCCAGCAGCCTAAACAGGGGAGATCAGCCCCAGCATTTT. This translates into CASSLNRGDQPQHF.

The rearrangement uses TRBV28 and TRBJ1-1; unclear D gene. V was pared by 3 bases and J by 5 bases, with 13 bases between. Looked up from germline, CDR1 is MDHEN and CDR2 is SYDVKM. CDR3 length equals 14 residues. The DNA for the CDR3 is TGTGCCAGCAGTTTCCGACTCGGCGGGACTGAAGCTTTCTTT. Its translation: CASSFRLGGTEAFF. The full variable domain, rest sourced from reference TRBV28 and TRBJ1-1, is DVKVTQSSRYLVKRTGEKVFLECVQDMDHENMFWYRQDPGLGLRLIYFSYDVKMKEKGDIPEGYSVSREKKERFSLILESASTNQTSMYLCASSFRLGGTEAFFGQGTRLTVV.

V gene TRBV6-6 combines with J gene TRBJ2-7; D is unclear. Germline lookup yields CDR1 MNHNY and CDR2 SVGAGI (reference sequence). CDR3 length equals 11 residues. The V end was cut by 5 bases, the J end by 5 bases, with 7 bases between. The CDR3 protein is CASSPSHEQYF. The CDR3 DNA is TGTGCCAGCAGTCCTTCTCACGAGCAGTACTTC.

The rearrangement links TRBV7-9 to TRBJ2-1, with 13 bases matching TRBD2. The CDR3 spans 19 residues. V shed 4 bases, J shed 0 bases, and the junction held 9 bases outside the gene matches. The V gene's germline CDR1 is SEHNR and CDR2 FQNEAQ (reference sequence). The CDR3 loop is CASSSRTSGSASSYNEQFF. The CDR3 nucleotides read TGTGCCAGCAGCTCCCGGACTAGCGGGAGCGCGAGCTCCTACAATGAGCAGTTCTTC.

The gene calls are TRBV9 and TRBJ2-1; 7 nucleotides align to TRBD1. The CDR3 runs 14 residues. The germline V gene has CDR1 SGDLS and CDR2 YYNGEE. Germline trimming cut 3 bases from V and 3 bases from J; bases unmatched to any gene: 3. CDR3 sequence (DNA): TGTGCCAGCAGCGGCCGGGACAGCTACAATGAGCAGTTCTTC. Amino acids: CASSGRDSYNEQFF.

The chain links TRBV6-2 or TRBV6-3 to TRBJ1-6; D remains ambiguous. CDR1 and CDR2 from the germline V gene are MNHEY and SVGEGT. V lost 2 bases, J lost 1 base, and 12 bases lay in between. CDR3 length equals 17 residues. The CDR3 loop reads CASSYPPGRSYNSPLHF. CDR3 coding DNA: TGTGCCAGCAGTTACCCGCCAGGTCGATCCTATAATTCACCCCTCCACTTT.

This sequence joins TRBV11-2 and TRBJ1-3, with D perhaps matching TRBD1 (5 bases). Germline CDR1 and CDR2: SGHAT and FQNNGV. V lost 5 bases and J 1 base, leaving 12 bases between the germline ends. This CDR3 region has 15 residues. The CDR3 DNA reads as TGTGCCAGCAGCCCCGGCGGGGGATCTGGAAACACCATATATTTT. This encodes CASSPGGGSGNTIYF. Full variable domain (outside the CDR3, taken from reference TRBV11-2 and TRBJ1-3): EAGVAQSPRYKIIEKRQSVAFWCNPISGHATLYWYQQILGQGPKLLIQFQNNGVVDDSQLPKDRFSAERLKGVDSTLKIQPAKLEDSAVYLCASSPGGGSGNTIYFGEGSWLTVV.

The chain has TRBV27 and TRBJ1-2, with D possibly TRBD1 on 6 matching bases. The germline CDR1 and CDR2 sequences are MNHEY and SMNVEV (reference sequence). CDR3 length: 13 residues. V was cut by 7 bases and J by 4 bases, with 13 bases left in between. CDR3 DNA: TGTGCCAGCAAGGGAGGGGGATTCTATGGCTACACCTTC. This translates into CASKGGGFYGYTF.

The chain couples TRBV11-2 to TRBJ2-1; 11 positions agree with TRBD2. CDR1 and CDR2 (germline): SGHAT, FQNNGV. The CDR3 extends over 15 amino acids. Losses at the gene ends were 5 bases for V and 7 bases for J; bases not matched to a gene: 7. The CDR3 DNA reads TGTGCCAGCAGCCCCGGACTAGCGGGTAATAATGAGCAGTTCTTC. It codes for CASSPGLAGNNEQFF.

This rearrangement joins TRBV10-2 to TRBJ1-1; TRBD1 agrees at 7 bases. V lost 5 bases, J lost 2 bases, and 8 bases stayed unmatched. Germline V CDR1 and CDR2: WSHSY, SAAADI. The CDR3 contains 15 residues. In nucleotides, the CDR3 is TGCGCCAGCAGTTTTACAGGGGTAGCAAACACTGAAGCTTTCTTT. It codes for CASSFTGVANTEAFF.

The rearrangement uses TRBV19 and TRBJ2-1; 11 bases line up with TRBD2. The CDR3 covers 15 residues. J was trimmed by 2 bases and V by 7 bases; bases with no gene match: 4. Looked up from germline, CDR1 is LNHDA and CDR2 is SQIVND (reference sequence). CDR3 region: CASNPGLAAYNEQFF. CDR3 DNA: TGTGCCAGTAACCCGGGACTAGCGGCCTACAATGAGCAGTTCTTC.

This rearrangement joins TRBV7-6 to TRBJ2-3; possibly TRBD1 for D (6 bases). V lost 4 bases and J 7 bases, leaving 15 bases between the germline ends. This CDR3 has 14 residues. In germline, CDR1 is SGHVS, CDR2 FNYEAQ. The CDR3 nucleotides are TGTGCCAGCAGCTATACAGGACAGTGGAATACGCAGTATTTT. It translates to CASSYTGQWNTQYF.

V and J are TRBV4-3 and TRBJ2-5; 7 nucleotides match TRBD1. J lost 1 base, V lost 0 bases, and 14 bases had no gene match. CDR1 is LGHNA, CDR2 YSLEER, per germline. This CDR3 spans 19 amino acids. The CDR3 reads CASSQDRRSRTGPQETQYF. CDR3 in DNA: TGCGCCAGCAGCCAAGATCGGCGTTCTAGGACAGGCCCCCAAGAGACCCAGTACTTC.

V is TRBV7-2 and J is TRBJ1-4; no clear D. In germline, CDR1 is SGHTA, CDR2 FQGNSA. Trimming cost V 6 bases and J 5 bases, with 13 bases left between them. The CDR3 is made up of 14 amino acids. CDR3 nucleotide sequence: TGTGCCAGCAGGGAGACTTCCAAGAATGAAAAACTGTTTTTT. Protein: CASRETSKNEKLFF. The whole variable domain, filled in from reference TRBV7-2 and TRBJ1-4, reads GAGVSQSPSNKVTEKGKDVELRCDPISGHTALYWYRQSLGQGLEFLIYFQGNSAPDKSGLPSDRFSAERTGGSVSTLTIQRTQQEDSAVYLCASRETSKNEKLFFGSGTQLSVL.

This chain links TRBV2 with TRBJ1-4; no firm D call. CDR3 length equals 11 residues. Trimming took off 6 bases at V and 8 bases at J, with 7 bases between the two ends. Germline-derived CDR1 and CDR2 are SNHLY and FYNNEI. CDR3 nucleotides: TGTGCCAGCAGCGAGAGAGAAAAACTGTTTTTT. Residues: CASSEREKLFF.

The count of this clone is one. DNA for the CDR3: TGTGCCAGCAGCCAAAAAAACAGGACGAATCAGCCCCAGCATTTT. Protein: CASSQKNRTNQPQHF. This chain connects TRBV3-1 (or the pseudogene TRBV3-2) to TRBJ1-5; TRBD1 is a possible D gene (5 bases). V gave up 2 bases and J gave up 4 bases, with 12 bases separating them. The V gene's germline CDR1 is LGHDT and CDR2 YNNKEL (reference sequence). The CDR3 loop spans 15 amino acids.

The V and J genes are TRBV11-2 and TRBJ1-1, with D possibly TRBD1 on 6 matching bases. Germline-derived CDR1 and CDR2 are SGHAT and FQNNGV. The CDR3 covers 18 residues. Trimming removed 1 base from V and 8 bases from J, with 26 bases in between. The CDR3 DNA is TGTGCCAGCAGCTTAGCAGACTCAACCGGGACACTAAGGACCGAAGCTTTCTTT. As protein: CASSLADSTGTLRTEAFF.

This clone was seen just once. The V call is TRBV5-1, the J call TRBJ2-5, with 9 bases that match TRBD1. With V trimmed by 7 bases and J by 1 base, 8 bases remained unmatched. There are 15 residues in the CDR3. Germline V lookup: CDR1 SGHRS, CDR2 YFSETQ. In DNA form, the CDR3 reads TGCGCCAGCCAGGCGGGACAGGGAATCCAAGAGACCCAGTACTTC. Protein sequence: CASQAGQGIQETQYF.

The rearrangement joins TRBV28 to TRBJ2-7; TRBD1 might be the D (6 bases). Trimming cost V 8 bases and J 0 bases, with 17 bases left between them. Germline loops: CDR1 MDHEN, CDR2 SYDVKM. This CDR3 is built from 15 residues. The CDR3 bases are TGTGCCAGCGGGGAACAGGGCTCGAGCTCCTACGAGCAGTACTTC. It specifies CASGEQGSSSYEQYF.